This is a list of T cell receptor beta chains from one sample in a study of regulatory T cells in long-lasting Graves disease. TCRdb independently ran MiXCR on the multiplex PCR reads; one entry per CDR3 protein. The sample records about 610,000 distinct CDR3 sequences, about 16% being singletons. The same data also went into a second study, on T cells in Graves' hyperthyroidism and ophthalmopathy.

The sample in question was peripheral blood mononuclear cells (PBMCs), obtained at new diagnosis, from a patient treated with antithyroid drugs. All receptors derive from a man between 18 and 35 years old with Graves disease. CDR3s include the opening cysteine and the closing phenylalanine or tryptophan.

v_call: TRBV9; cdr3_length: 17; cdr3_aa: CASSVEGGPANTGELFF
v_call: TRBV10-3; cdr3_length: 17; cdr3_aa: CAISKLQGAQVTGELFF
v_call: TRBV5-1; cdr3_length: 15; cdr3_aa: CASRRGGSRTDTQYF
v_call: TRBV20-1; cdr3_length: 16; cdr3_aa: CSAREGSGSSYNEQFF
v_call: TRBV15; cdr3_length: 13; cdr3_aa: CATSAKGGSEAFF
v_call: TRBV24-1; cdr3_length: 15; cdr3_aa: CATSDQGAAINEQFF
v_call: TRBV28; cdr3_length: 15; cdr3_aa: CASNGLAGSYNEQFF
v_call: TRBV7-8; cdr3_length: 17; cdr3_aa: CASSLTLTRGKQETQYF
v_call: TRBV7-9; cdr3_length: 13; cdr3_aa: CASSPEGGAEQYF
v_call: TRBV30; cdr3_length: 12; cdr3_aa: CAGSPVGEKLFF
v_call: TRBV11-2; cdr3_length: 16; cdr3_aa: CASSSGTSGRGREQYF
v_call: TRBV5-1; cdr3_length: 15; cdr3_aa: CASSLDGRDSYEQYF
v_call: TRBV2; cdr3_length: 14; cdr3_aa: CASSGTRPLREQYF
v_call: TRBV9; cdr3_length: 13; cdr3_aa: CASSAELPSEQFF
v_call: TRBV9; cdr3_length: 16; cdr3_aa: CASSVGEARRFYEQYF
v_call: TRBV27; cdr3_length: 18; cdr3_aa: CASSPTRTSGTITDTQYF
v_call: TRBV5-4; cdr3_length: 15; cdr3_aa: CASSLARGGNYGYTF
v_call: TRBV20-1; cdr3_length: 14; cdr3_aa: CSASLGTANQPQHF
v_call: TRBV4-1; cdr3_length: 16; cdr3_aa: CASSQEAARGPDTQYF
v_call: TRBV27; cdr3_length: 11; cdr3_aa: CASSFDSRRYF
v_call: TRBV5-4; cdr3_length: 16; cdr3_aa: CASSNRRDRGLGELFF
v_call: TRBV27; cdr3_length: 14; cdr3_aa: CASSLLGARTEAFF